These 22 T cell receptor beta chains originate from one sample sequenced in a study of CD8 T cells in ankylosing spondylitis. TCRdb reprocessed the 5' RACE reads via MiXCR and lists one record per CDR3 protein. In the table there are 250,000 to 350,000 distinct CDR3 sequences, around 20% of which are singletons. Sequenced: blood, either unsorted or a sorted T cell fraction (not recorded which). These receptors all stem from a female donor with ankylosing spondylitis or in good health (not recorded which).

This clonotype appeared many times. The rearrangement joins TRBV5-4 to TRBJ2-1, with unresolved D. Germline V gene data show CDR1 as SGHNT and CDR2 as YYREEE (reference sequence). This CDR3 has 13 residues. The V end was cut by 2 bases, the J end by 7 bases, with 10 bases between. The CDR3 is CASSLMGTNEQFF. The CDR3 DNA sequence: TGTGCCAGCAGCTTAATGGGTACGAATGAGCAGTTCTTC.

The rearrangement links TRBV2 to TRBJ2-4, with D possibly TRBD2 on 5 matching bases. Germline CDR1 reads SNHLY; CDR2 reads FYNNEI. V gave up 7 bases and J gave up 4 bases, with 14 bases separating them. This CDR3 spans 14 amino acids. DNA for the CDR3: TGTGCCAGCAATAGTGCGGGCCCTAAAAACATTCAGTACTTC. The encoded protein is CASNSAGPKNIQYF.

The chain couples TRBV20-1 to TRBJ2-1; D remains unclear. From germline, CDR1 is DFQATT and CDR2 SNEGSKA (reference sequence). Between the trimmed V and J ends, which lost 0 bases and 0 bases, there was a span of 6 bases. The CDR3 extends over 14 amino acids. CDR3 DNA sequence: TGCAGTGCTAGAGAGCACAGCTCCTACAATGAGCAGTTCTTC. Translated, it gives CSAREHSSYNEQFF.

This clonotype has just a few counts. The CDR3 loop reads CAIMREGGTEAFF. CDR3 DNA: TGTGCCATCATGAGGGAGGGAGGCACTGAAGCTTTCTTT. The chain links TRBV10-3 to TRBJ1-1, with D hard to call. CDR3 size: 13 residues. CDR1 and CDR2 from the germline V gene are ENHRY and SYGVKD. Trimming took 7 bases from V and 4 from J, leaving 13 bases between them.

This clonotype was seen only a few times. V usage is TRBV20-1 and J usage is TRBJ2-7; D gene ambiguous. There are 9 residues in the CDR3. V lost 0 bases and J 6 bases, leaving 0 bases between the germline ends. The germline V gene encodes CDR1 DFQATT and CDR2 SNEGSKA (reference sequence). The CDR3 DNA reads as TGCAGTGCTAGAGACGAGCAGTACTTC. Protein sequence: CSARDEQYF.

This clonotype appeared many times. J is TRBJ2-1 and V is TRBV7-9; TRBD2 agrees at 7 bases. Germline trimming cut 6 bases from V and 6 bases from J; bases unmatched to any gene: 8. The CDR3 length is 14 residues. Looked up from germline, CDR1 is SEHNR and CDR2 is FQNEAQ (reference sequence). In nucleotides, the CDR3 is TGTGCCAGCAGGTCGGGTGGCGGGAGCAATGAGCAGTTCTTC. This translates into CASRSGGGSNEQFF.

The CDR3, as DNA: TGCAGTGCTAGGACAGGGTTTTTTTTTTACGAGCAGTACTTC. Its translation is CSARTGFFFYEQYF. The gene calls are TRBV20-1 and TRBJ2-7, with TRBD1 matching over 7 bases. This CDR3 spans 14 amino acids. CDR1 and CDR2 (germline): DFQATT, SNEGSKA (reference sequence). With V trimmed by 3 bases and J by 4 bases, 9 bases remained unmatched.

The chain couples TRBV7-6 to TRBJ2-1, with TRBD2 matching 10 bases. The junction had 6 bases not matched to a gene; V was cut back by 1 base and J by 6 bases. Germline V gene lookup returns CDR1 SGHVS and CDR2 FNYEAQ. The CDR3 is 16 amino acids. Here the CDR3 reads CASSLVSAGGGNEQFF. The DNA for the CDR3 is TGTGCCAGCAGCTTAGTCTCAGCGGGAGGGGGCAATGAGCAGTTCTTC. Full variable domain (missing parts from reference TRBV7-6 and TRBJ2-1): GAGVSQSPRYKVTKRGQDVALRCDPISGHVSLYWYRQALGQGPEFLTYFNYEAQQDKSGLPNDRFSAERPEGSISTLTIQRTEQRDSAMYRCASSLVSAGGGNEQFFGPGTRLTVL.

This chain connects TRBV6-2 or TRBV6-3 to TRBJ2-7; maybe TRBD1 (6 bases). This CDR3 contains 12 residues. Trimming cost V 8 bases and J 1 base, with 9 bases left between them. In germline, CDR1 is MNHEY, CDR2 SVGEGT. The CDR3: CASQGISYEQYF. CDR3 nucleotides: TGTGCCAGCCAGGGGATATCCTACGAGCAGTACTTC.

In this sample, this clonotype turned up many times. This sequence joins TRBV6-5 and TRBJ1-1; tentatively, D is TRBD1 (5 bases). The CDR3 totals 14 residues. The ends were cut back, 0 bases at V and 0 bases at J, with 5 bases in the middle. Germline V gene sequence: CDR1 MNHEY, CDR2 SVGAGI. Here the CDR3 reads CASSYSGLNTEAFF. CDR3 nucleotides: TGTGCCAGCAGTTACTCGGGGCTGAACACTGAAGCTTTCTTT.

This clonotype has more than one count but fewer than ten. The chain combines TRBV6-5 with TRBJ1-5, with 7 bases fitting TRBD1. The trim removed 4 bases at V and 2 bases at J, leaving 5 bases unmatched. The CDR3 is 15 amino acids. The germline CDR1 and CDR2 sequences are MNHEY and SVGAGI. CDR3 protein: CASSSRGNRNQPQHF. CDR3 nucleotide sequence: TGTGCCAGCAGTTCCAGGGGGAATCGCAATCAGCCCCAGCATTTT.

In this sample, this clonotype turned up a few times. The genes are TRBV20-1 and TRBJ2-5, with 9 bases identical to TRBD2. The CDR3 spans 15 residues. Germline V gene data show CDR1 as DFQATT and CDR2 as SNEGSKA (reference sequence). J lost 2 bases, V lost 6 bases, and 10 bases had no gene match. The CDR3 region is CSAPNSGRDQETQYF. DNA of the CDR3: TGCAGTGCCCCCAATAGCGGGAGAGATCAAGAGACCCAGTACTTC.

This rearrangement joins TRBV7-2 to TRBJ2-1, with 10 bases matching TRBD1. The CDR3 is 15 residues long. J gave up 4 bases and V 5 bases, and 5 bases lay outside the gene matches. CDR1 SGHTA and CDR2 FQGNSA come from the germline V gene. The CDR3 region is CASSGGQGWYNEQFF. The CDR3 DNA reads TGTGCCAGCAGCGGGGGACAGGGGTGGTACAATGAGCAGTTCTTC.

This chain links TRBV7-2 with TRBJ2-7; TRBD2 matches 14 bases. Germline V lookup: CDR1 SGHTA, CDR2 FQGNSA. The V gene end was trimmed by 4 bases and the J gene end by 5 bases; junction bases not matched to a gene: 7. The CDR3 totals 16 residues. CDR3 residues: CASSSGLAGGGDEQYF. For the CDR3, the DNA is TGTGCCAGCAGCTCCGGACTAGCGGGGGGAGGGGACGAGCAGTACTTC. The full variable domain, its missing parts supplied by reference TRBV7-2 and TRBJ2-7, is GAGVSQSPSNKVTEKGKDVELRCDPISGHTALYWYRQSLGQGLEFLIYFQGNSAPDKSGLPSDRFSAERTGGSVSTLTIQRTQQEDSAVYLCASSSGLAGGGDEQYFGPGTRLTVT.

The V and J genes are TRBV12-3 or TRBV12-4 and TRBJ1-1, with D uncertain. Trimming cost V 3 bases and J 3 bases, with 17 bases left between them. The CDR3 runs 16 residues. The CDR3 protein is CASSFPSGRLDTEAFF. The CDR3, as DNA: TGTGCCAGCAGTTTCCCTAGCGGCCGCTTGGACACTGAAGCTTTCTTT.

The rearrangement links TRBV5-6 to TRBJ2-3; D gene uncertain. This CDR3 is 12 amino acids long. Trimming took off 2 bases at V and 5 bases at J, with 6 bases between the two ends. Germline loops: CDR1 SGHDT, CDR2 YYEEEE. CDR3 protein: CASSFGVDTQYF. CDR3 in DNA: TGTGCCAGCAGCTTTGGGGTAGATACGCAGTATTTT.

This clonotype was picked up a small number of times. The J gene is TRBJ2-1, the V gene TRBV5-1, with 8 bases matching TRBD1. CDR1 and CDR2 (germline): SGHRS, YFSETQ. V lost 4 bases, J lost 9 bases, and 12 bases stayed unmatched. CDR3 length: 15 amino acids. The chain's CDR3 is CASSEGQGPQFEQFF. The CDR3 bases are TGCGCCAGCAGCGAAGGACAGGGACCACAATTTGAGCAGTTCTTC. The variable domain in full, completed from reference TRBV5-1 and TRBJ2-1, reads KAGVTQTPRYLIKTRGQQVTLSCSPISGHRSVSWYQQTPGQGLQFLFEYFSETQRNKGNFPGRFSGRQFSNSRSEMNVSTLELGDSALYLCASSEGQGPQFEQFFGPGTRLTVL.

This sequence joins TRBV27 and TRBJ1-1; D unclear. CDR3 length: 14 residues. CDR1 and CDR2 from the germline V gene are MNHEY and SMNVEV (reference sequence). V was shortened by 4 bases and J by 0 bases, with 9 bases between the two germline ends. The CDR3 sequence: CASSSQYMNTEAFF. CDR3 bases: TGTGCCAGCAGTTCGCAGTACATGAACACTGAAGCTTTCTTT.

The sample holds a few counts of this clonotype. The chain links TRBV7-3 to TRBJ2-3; D remains ambiguous. The CDR3 has 12 residues. Germline-derived CDR1 and CDR2 are SGHTA and FQGTGA. Deletions cut 0 bases from V and 8 bases from J, with 6 bases between. Written as DNA, the CDR3 is TGTGCCAGCAGCTTAACCGGCGGTACGCAGTATTTT. This encodes CASSLTGGTQYF. Filled out from reference TRBV7-3 and TRBJ2-3, the complete variable domain reads GAGVSQTPSNKVTEKGKYVELRCDPISGHTALYWYRQSLGQGPEFLIYFQGTGAADDSGLPNDRFFAVRPEGSVSTLKIQRTERGDSAVYLCASSLTGGTQYFGPGTRLTVL.

This clonotype was recorded many times. At one end, the junction sequence differs from germline, possibly due to a read error. This rearrangement joins TRBV5-6 to TRBJ1-6; D is possibly TRBD1 (6 bases). The CDR3 extends over 12 amino acids. Germline CDR1 SGHDT, CDR2 YYEEEE. The CDR3 region is CASSVNWGQEDF. The CDR3 region has the DNA TGTGCCAGCAGCGTAAATTGGGGACAAGAAGACTTT.

The rearrangement joins TRBV15 to TRBJ1-2; D is unclear. Germline CDR1 and CDR2: LNHNV and YYDKDF (reference sequence). The CDR3 consists of 15 residues. V was shortened by 0 bases and J by 5 bases, with 13 bases between the two germline ends. The CDR3, as DNA: TGTGCCACCAGCAGAGATCTCCCGGGAATGTATGGCTACACCTTC. This sequence encodes CATSRDLPGMYGYTF.

This clonotype was observed a handful of times. The V gene is TRBV6-2 or TRBV6-3, the J gene TRBJ2-7, with no clear D. V shed 5 bases and J shed 9 bases, with 17 bases lying between them. CDR3 size: 13 residues. The germline V gene has CDR1 MNHEY and CDR2 SVGEGT. The CDR3 is CASSLGPPKAQYF. The CDR3 region has the DNA TGTGCCAGCAGTCTTGGACCACCAAAGGCGCAGTACTTC.